This passage covers 28 T cell receptor beta chains from one sample sequenced in a study of cytomegalovirus exposure and HLA in healthy donors. It was with 60 Vbeta and 13 Jbeta primers that the PCR ran. This table comes from immunoSEQ multiplex PCR, and its TCRdb copy is limited to in-frame clones, with some not included. The sample includes 55,000 to 75,000 clones, around 72% of them seen just once. The sample taken for sequencing was PBMCs. All receptors come from a woman aged 30 to 39 in good health and CMV-seropositive.

The V gene is TRBV7-2, the J gene TRBJ1-2; a possible D gene is TRBD1 (5 bases). The CDR3 contains 17 residues. V gave up 1 base and J gave up 2 bases, with 17 bases separating them. Looked up from germline, CDR1 is SGHTA and CDR2 is FQGNSA. CDR3 DNA sequence: TGTGCCAGCAGCTTAGTTGGATCAGCGGGGGTGAACTATGGCTACACCTTC. Translation: CASSLVGSAGVNYGYTF.

The chain links TRBV6-1 to TRBJ2-7, with TRBD1 as a possible D gene (5 bases). V was trimmed by 5 bases and J by 0 bases, leaving 11 bases between them. There are 14 residues in the CDR3. Per germline, CDR1 MNHNS and CDR2 SASEGT. CDR3 bases: TGTGCCAGCAGTCTTAGGACATACTCCTACGAGCAGTACTTC. Protein: CASSLRTYSYEQYF.

This clone was counted once. CDR3 sequence (DNA): TGTGCCAGCAGCTCAGGACAGGGCCAAGAGACCCAGTACTTC. Protein sequence: CASSSGQGQETQYF. The chain links TRBV7-9 to TRBJ2-5; TRBD1 matches 8 bases. J gave up 1 base and V 4 bases, and 2 bases lay outside the gene matches. The CDR3 is 14 residues long. Germline V gene data show CDR1 as SEHNR and CDR2 as FQNEAQ (reference sequence).

The chain employs TRBV28 and TRBJ1-4; D uncertain. V lost 4 bases, J lost 3 bases, and 12 bases lay in between. The CDR3 covers 15 residues. The germline CDR1 and CDR2 sequences are MDHEN and SYDVKM. CDR3: CASSSSSAANEKLFF. In nucleotides, the CDR3 is TGTGCCAGCAGTTCATCAAGCGCAGCTAATGAAAAACTGTTTTTT. Variable domain in full (rest from reference TRBV28 and TRBJ1-4): DVKVTQSSRYLVKRTGEKVFLECVQDMDHENMFWYRQDPGLGLRLIYFSYDVKMKEKGDIPEGYSVSREKKERFSLILESASTNQTSMYLCASSSSSAANEKLFFGSGTQLSVL.

This clone was counted between two and nine times. This chain links TRBV5-4 with TRBJ2-1; 10 bases agree with TRBD2. The CDR3 covers 14 residues. The ends lost 4 bases at V and 8 bases at J; junction bases unmatched: 6. Germline CDR1 reads SGHNT; CDR2 reads YYREEE (reference sequence). In DNA form, the CDR3 reads TGTGCCAGCAGCCCTCTAGCGGGAGTCTATGAGCAGTTCTTC. Translation gives CASSPLAGVYEQFF.

V is TRBV27 and J is TRBJ2-1; D gene ambiguous. Germline V gene data show CDR1 as MNHEY and CDR2 as SMNVEV (reference sequence). Trimming removed 5 bases from V and 0 bases from J, with 17 bases in between. The CDR3 runs 17 residues. The CDR3 bases are TGTGCCAGCAGTCATAGTTCAACTGAAATCTCCTACAATGAGCAGTTCTTC. Translating it yields CASSHSSTEISYNEQFF.

The chain uses TRBV6-6 and TRBJ1-5; D may be TRBD1 (6 bases). Germline CDR1 and CDR2: MNHNY and SVGAGI (reference sequence). Trimming took 0 bases from V and 6 from J, leaving 15 bases between them. The CDR3 consists of 16 residues. The CDR3, as DNA: TGTGCCAGCAGTTACTCTCCAACAGGGATTACTCAGCCCCAGCATTTT. This codes for CASSYSPTGITQPQHF.

The chain carries TRBV30 and TRBJ1-1; TRBD1 is a possible D gene (5 bases). This CDR3 comprises 14 residues. The germline V gene has CDR1 GTSNPN and CDR2 SVGIG (reference sequence). V was trimmed by 3 bases and J by 1 base, leaving 12 bases between them. The chain's CDR3 is CAWRPGGRNTEAFF. The CDR3 DNA follows: TGTGCCTGGAGGCCCGGGGGAAGGAACACTGAAGCTTTCTTT.

The chain couples TRBV7-6 to TRBJ2-7; 8 bases fit TRBD2. The CDR3 has 15 residues. Germline V lookup: CDR1 SGHVS, CDR2 FNYEAQ. V was pared by 4 bases and J by 3 bases, with 8 bases of the junction left unmatched. The CDR3 reads CASSSLPGLGYEQYF. CDR3 DNA: TGTGCCAGCAGCTCCCTACCGGGACTAGGCTACGAGCAGTACTTC.

V usage is TRBV28 and J usage is TRBJ1-5; 11 bases line up with TRBD1. Looked up from germline, CDR1 is MDHEN and CDR2 is SYDVKM. The CDR3 is 15 residues long. V shed 5 bases and J 5 bases; nucleotides not matched to a gene: 5. The CDR3 region has the DNA TGTGCCAGCAGTGGACAGGGGGCCCGGTATCAGCCCCAGCATTTT. Encoded protein: CASSGQGARYQPQHF. Full variable domain (rest looked up from reference TRBV28 and TRBJ1-5): DVKVTQSSRYLVKRTGEKVFLECVQDMDHENMFWYRQDPGLGLRLIYFSYDVKMKEKGDIPEGYSVSREKKERFSLILESASTNQTSMYLCASSGQGARYQPQHFGDGTRLSIL.

This chain connects TRBV25-1 to TRBJ2-5; perhaps TRBD2 as D (5 bases). This CDR3 region has 17 residues. Deletions cut 5 bases from V and 0 bases from J, with 19 bases between. CDR1 and CDR2 (germline): MGHDK, SYGVNS. CDR3 residues: CASSPPSPTDYQETQYF. Written as DNA, the CDR3 is TGTGCCAGCAGTCCCCCTTCCCCAACGGACTACCAAGAGACCCAGTACTTC. Combining the CDR3 with reference TRBV25-1 and TRBJ2-5 gives the whole variable domain EADIYQTPRYLVIGTGKKITLECSQTMGHDKMYWYQQDPGMELHLIHYSYGVNSTEKGDLSSESTVSRIRTEHFPLTLESARPSHTSQYLCASSPPSPTDYQETQYFGPGTRLLVL.

The rearrangement uses TRBV9 and TRBJ2-1; TRBD2 agrees at 7 bases. The V and J ends lost 3 bases and 7 bases, in that order; junction bases with no gene match: 7. The CDR3 length is 14 residues. CDR1 and CDR2 from the germline V gene are SGDLS and YYNGEE. CDR3 DNA sequence: TGTGCCAGCAGCGCCCAGCGGGGTAGTAATGAGCAGTTCTTC. Translating gives CASSAQRGSNEQFF.

The chain employs TRBV30 and TRBJ2-5; 10 nucleotides line up with TRBD1. With the DNA end fitting TRBJ2-7 better, the J assignment may be wrong. Looked up from germline, CDR1 is GTSNPN and CDR2 is SVGIG (reference sequence). The CDR3 has 17 amino acids. DNA for the CDR3: TGTGCCTGGAGTGCCCGCCCCGGGACAGGGGCTTCCTACGAGCAGTACTTC. Its translation: CAWSARPGTGASYEQYF.

This chain connects TRBV29-1 to TRBJ1-2, with 9 positions matching TRBD1. Germline lookup yields CDR1 SQVTM and CDR2 ANQGSEA. This CDR3 comprises 15 residues. The V gene end was trimmed by 3 bases and the J gene end by 7 bases; junction bases not matched to a gene: 12. CDR3 region: CSVEAPTGGAGGYTF. The CDR3 bases are TGCAGCGTTGAGGCTCCCACAGGGGGCGCGGGTGGCTACACCTTC.

The chain joins TRBV19 to TRBJ2-3; 9 bases line up with TRBD1. The CDR3 is 17 residues long. Germline-derived CDR1 and CDR2 are LNHDA and SQIVND (reference sequence). Trimming removed 4 bases from V and 3 bases from J; junction bases left unmatched: 11. The DNA for the CDR3 is TGTGCCAGTAGTACCACTCCGACAGGGGGTCGGACAGATACGCAGTATTTT. Amino acids: CASSTTPTGGRTDTQYF.

The rearrangement links TRBV30 to TRBJ2-4, with a weak D call TRBD2 (6 bases). Germline V gene data show CDR1 as GTSNPN and CDR2 as SVGIG (reference sequence). The CDR3 runs 14 residues. The germline V and J ends were trimmed by 5 bases and 2 bases, with 13 bases remaining between them. The CDR3 loop is CAWGRLGSKNIQYF. The CDR3 DNA is TGTGCCTGGGGGAGGCTGGGCTCCAAAAACATTCAGTACTTC.

The gene calls are TRBV28 and TRBJ2-2; 10 positions agree with TRBD1. The CDR3 consists of 15 residues. The germline V gene encodes CDR1 MDHEN and CDR2 SYDVKM. V dropped 7 bases and J dropped 5; count of bases not matched to a gene: 7. The CDR3 here is CASNRQGAQTGELFF. CDR3 sequence (DNA): TGTGCCAGCAACAGACAGGGGGCGCAGACCGGGGAGCTGTTTTTT.

The rearrangement uses TRBV18 and TRBJ1-1; 9 bases fit TRBD1. From germline, CDR1 is KGHSH and CDR2 LQKENI. This CDR3 has 15 residues. V lost 2 bases and J lost 5; bases outside the gene matches: 6. CDR3 nucleotide sequence: TGTGCCAGCTCACCAACAGGGGGCTCTGAGACTGAAGCTTTCTTT. Protein sequence: CASSPTGGSETEAFF.

The CDR3 DNA sequence: TGTGCCACCAGCAGAGAACAGGGGGCTGCAGATACGCAGTATTTT. It codes for CATSREQGAADTQYF. V and J are TRBV15 and TRBJ2-3; 9 nucleotides match TRBD1. The CDR3 runs 15 residues. Germline values: CDR1 LNHNV, CDR2 YYDKDF (reference sequence). V lost 0 bases to trimming and J lost 4 bases; unmatched junction nucleotides: 2.

J is TRBJ2-1 and V is TRBV20-1, with D maybe TRBD2 (6 bases). V was trimmed by 3 bases and J by 15 bases, leaving 12 bases between them. The CDR3 extends over 10 amino acids. Germline lookup yields CDR1 DFQATT and CDR2 SNEGSKA (reference sequence). CDR3 protein: CSARGGVPFF. DNA of the CDR3: TGCAGTGCTAGGGGCGGGGTTCCGTTCTTC.

The chain carries TRBV29-1 and TRBJ2-2, with TRBD2 identical over 12 bases. Germline assignment: CDR1 SQVTM and CDR2 ANQGSEA. The CDR3 covers 14 residues. Losses at the gene ends were 7 bases for V and 6 bases for J; bases not matched to a gene: 6. Here the CDR3 reads CSGTLAGGSGELFF. In nucleotides, the CDR3 is TGCAGCGGGACTCTAGCGGGAGGGTCCGGGGAGCTGTTTTTT.

The CDR3, as DNA: TGTGCCAGCAGCGTTGAGGGAGCCGCCGAGCAGTACTTC. Translated: CASSVEGAAEQYF. The rearrangement joins TRBV9 to TRBJ2-7, with D tentatively TRBD2 (5 bases). Looked up from germline, CDR1 is SGDLS and CDR2 is YYNGEE. V was trimmed by 2 bases and J by 6 bases, leaving 12 bases between them. The CDR3 consists of 13 residues.

The chain joins TRBV4-3 to TRBJ2-3, with TRBD2 matching over 9 bases. CDR1 and CDR2 (germline): LGHNA, YSLEER. Losses at the gene ends were 0 bases for V and 4 bases for J; bases not matched to a gene: 8. This CDR3 spans 17 amino acids. The CDR3 spells CASSQDSSSGSSDTQYF. The CDR3, as DNA: TGCGCCAGCAGCCAAGATTCGAGTAGCGGGAGTTCAGATACGCAGTATTTT.

The gene calls are TRBV30 and TRBJ1-1; D ambiguous. The germline V and J ends were trimmed by 2 bases and 0 bases, with 7 bases remaining between them. Per the germline V gene, CDR1 is GTSNPN and CDR2 is SVGIG (reference sequence). The CDR3 loop spans 13 amino acids. CDR3 bases: TGTGCCTGGAGTCCTCAGTTGAACACTGAAGCTTTCTTT. Protein: CAWSPQLNTEAFF.

The rearrangement joins TRBV19 to TRBJ1-1; D remains unclear. CDR1 and CDR2 (germline): LNHDA, SQIVND (reference sequence). The CDR3 has 14 amino acids. The V end was cut by 10 bases, the J end by 3 bases, with 18 bases between. This CDR3 is CATGRNGFYTEAFF. The CDR3 nucleotides read TGTGCCACCGGCAGGAATGGTTTTTACACTGAAGCTTTCTTT. Drawing the rest from reference TRBV19 and TRBJ1-1, the complete variable domain is DGGITQSPKYLFRKEGQNVTLSCEQNLNHDAMYWYRQDPGQGLRLIYYSQIVNDFQKGDIAEGYSVSREKKESFPLTVTSAQKNPTAFYLCATGRNGFYTEAFFGQGTRLTVV.

V is TRBV6-5 and J is TRBJ2-7; D is possibly TRBD2 (6 bases). Germline lookup yields CDR1 MNHEY and CDR2 SVGAGI. The V and J ends lost 5 bases and 7 bases respectively, with 15 bases between them. CDR3 size: 13 residues. CDR3 region: CASSPWGAGEQYF. Here the CDR3 DNA reads TGTGCCAGCAGTCCCTGGGGCGCGGGGGAGCAGTACTTC.

The chain recombines TRBV7-3 with TRBJ2-1; 9 bases align to TRBD1. CDR3 length equals 15 residues. The V and J ends lost 5 bases and 3 bases, in that order; junction bases with no gene match: 5. Germline CDR1 SGHTA, CDR2 FQGTGA. CDR3 loop: CASSARQGGYNEQFF. The CDR3 DNA reads as TGTGCCAGCAGCGCCCGACAGGGGGGCTACAATGAGCAGTTCTTC.

The rearrangement joins TRBV6-5 to TRBJ2-7; D might be TRBD1 (6 bases). Trimming took off 6 bases at V and 6 bases at J, with 12 bases between the two ends. The CDR3 has 12 residues. Per germline, CDR1 MNHEY and CDR2 SVGAGI. The CDR3 DNA sequence: TGTGCCAGCAGGAGTACAGGGAGCGAGCAGTACTTC. Protein: CASRSTGSEQYF.